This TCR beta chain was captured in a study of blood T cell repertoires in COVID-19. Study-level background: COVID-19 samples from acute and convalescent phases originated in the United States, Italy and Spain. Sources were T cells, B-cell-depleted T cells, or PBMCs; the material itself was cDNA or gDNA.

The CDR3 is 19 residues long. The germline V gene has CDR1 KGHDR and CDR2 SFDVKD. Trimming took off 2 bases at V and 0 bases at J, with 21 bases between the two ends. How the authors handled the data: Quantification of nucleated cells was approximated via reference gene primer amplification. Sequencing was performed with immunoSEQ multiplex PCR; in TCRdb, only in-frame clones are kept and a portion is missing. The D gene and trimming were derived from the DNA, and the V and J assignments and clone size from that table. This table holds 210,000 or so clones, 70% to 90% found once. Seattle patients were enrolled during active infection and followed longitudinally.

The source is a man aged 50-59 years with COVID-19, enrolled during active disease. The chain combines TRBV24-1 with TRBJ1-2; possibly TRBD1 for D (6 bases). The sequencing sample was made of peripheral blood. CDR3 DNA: TGTGCCACCAGTGATTCACCCCTGTTTAGGGGGTTGGCTAACTATGGCTACACCTTC. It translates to CATSDSPLFRGLANYGYTF.